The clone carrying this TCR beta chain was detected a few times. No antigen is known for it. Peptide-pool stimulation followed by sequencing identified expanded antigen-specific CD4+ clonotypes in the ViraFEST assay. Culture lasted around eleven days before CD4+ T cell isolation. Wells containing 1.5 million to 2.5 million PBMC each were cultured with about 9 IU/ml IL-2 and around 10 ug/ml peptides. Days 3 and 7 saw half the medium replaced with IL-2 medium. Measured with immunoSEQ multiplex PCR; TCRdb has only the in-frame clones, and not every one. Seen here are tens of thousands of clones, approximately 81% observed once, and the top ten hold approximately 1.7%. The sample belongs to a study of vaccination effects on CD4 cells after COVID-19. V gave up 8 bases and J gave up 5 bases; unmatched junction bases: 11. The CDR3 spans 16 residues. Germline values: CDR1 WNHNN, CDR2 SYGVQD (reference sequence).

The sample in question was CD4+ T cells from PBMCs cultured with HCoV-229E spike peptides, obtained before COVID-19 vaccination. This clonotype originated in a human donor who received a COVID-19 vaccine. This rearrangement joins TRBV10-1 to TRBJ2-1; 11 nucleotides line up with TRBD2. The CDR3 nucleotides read TGCGCCAGCGCCTCTGCCGGGACTAGCGGAAACAATGAGCAGTTCTTC. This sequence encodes CASASAGTSGNNEQFF.